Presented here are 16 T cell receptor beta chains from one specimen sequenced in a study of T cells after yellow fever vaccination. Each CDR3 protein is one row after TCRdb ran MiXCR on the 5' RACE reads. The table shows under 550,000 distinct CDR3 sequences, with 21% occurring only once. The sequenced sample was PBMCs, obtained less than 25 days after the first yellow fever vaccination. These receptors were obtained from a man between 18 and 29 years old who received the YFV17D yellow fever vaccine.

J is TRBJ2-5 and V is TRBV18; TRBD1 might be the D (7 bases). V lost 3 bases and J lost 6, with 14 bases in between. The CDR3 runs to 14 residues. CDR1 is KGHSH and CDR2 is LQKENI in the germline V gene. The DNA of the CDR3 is TGTGCCAGCTCACCCACAGGGGAGGTAAAGACCCAGTACTTC. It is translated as CASSPTGEVKTQYF.

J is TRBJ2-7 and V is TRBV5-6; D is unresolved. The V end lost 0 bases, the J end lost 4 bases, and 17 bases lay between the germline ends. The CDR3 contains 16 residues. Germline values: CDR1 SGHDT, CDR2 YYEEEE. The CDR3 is CASSLGYRGHLYEQYF. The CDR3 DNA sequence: TGTGCCAGCAGCTTGGGATATCGAGGCCATTTGTACGAGCAGTACTTC.

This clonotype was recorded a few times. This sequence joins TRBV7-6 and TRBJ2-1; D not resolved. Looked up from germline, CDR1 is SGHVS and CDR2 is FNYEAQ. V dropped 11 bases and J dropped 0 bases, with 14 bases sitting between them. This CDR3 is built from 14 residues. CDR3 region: CAGGRIPSYNEQFF. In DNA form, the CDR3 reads TGTGCCGGCGGAAGGATTCCCTCCTACAATGAGCAGTTCTTC.

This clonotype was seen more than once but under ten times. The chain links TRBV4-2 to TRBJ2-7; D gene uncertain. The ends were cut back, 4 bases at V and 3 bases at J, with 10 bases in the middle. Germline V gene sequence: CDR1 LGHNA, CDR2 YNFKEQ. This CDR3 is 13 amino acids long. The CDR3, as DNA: TGTGCCAGCAGCCTGGGTCCGAACTACGAGCAGTACTTC. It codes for CASSLGPNYEQYF.

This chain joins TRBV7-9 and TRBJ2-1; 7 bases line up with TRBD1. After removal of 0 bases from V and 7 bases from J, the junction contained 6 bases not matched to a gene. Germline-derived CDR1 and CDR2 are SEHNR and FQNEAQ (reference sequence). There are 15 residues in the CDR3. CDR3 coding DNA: TGTGCCAGCAGCTTAGCAGAGGGGGCGATTAATGAGCAGTTCTTC. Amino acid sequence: CASSLAEGAINEQFF.

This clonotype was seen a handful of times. CDR3 sequence reads: CASRLLGANYGYTF. CDR3 bases: TGCGCCAGCAGACTGTTAGGGGCAAACTATGGCTACACCTTC. V and J are TRBV5-1 and TRBJ1-2, with D possibly TRBD1 on 5 matching bases. The CDR3 runs to 14 residues. Germline CDR1 reads SGHRS; CDR2 reads YFSETQ. V dropped 5 bases and J dropped 2 bases, with 13 bases sitting between them.

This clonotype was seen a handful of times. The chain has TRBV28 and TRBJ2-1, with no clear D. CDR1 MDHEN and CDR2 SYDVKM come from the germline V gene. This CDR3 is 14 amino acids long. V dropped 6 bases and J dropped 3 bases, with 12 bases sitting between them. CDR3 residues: CASSPISFYNEQFF. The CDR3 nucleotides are TGTGCCAGCAGCCCCATTTCTTTCTACAATGAGCAGTTCTTC.

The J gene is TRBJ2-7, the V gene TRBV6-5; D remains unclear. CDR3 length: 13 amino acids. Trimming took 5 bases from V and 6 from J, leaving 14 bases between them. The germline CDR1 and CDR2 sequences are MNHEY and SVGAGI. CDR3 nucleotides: TGTGCCAGCAGTCTCGACACCTATGGCGAGCAGTACGTC. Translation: CASSLDTYGEQYV.

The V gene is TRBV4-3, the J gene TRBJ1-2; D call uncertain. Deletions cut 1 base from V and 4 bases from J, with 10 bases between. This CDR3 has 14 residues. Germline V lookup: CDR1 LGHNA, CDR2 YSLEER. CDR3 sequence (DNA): TGCGCCAGCAGCCAAGGGTGGGGTTCCTATGGCTACACCTTC. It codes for CASSQGWGSYGYTF.

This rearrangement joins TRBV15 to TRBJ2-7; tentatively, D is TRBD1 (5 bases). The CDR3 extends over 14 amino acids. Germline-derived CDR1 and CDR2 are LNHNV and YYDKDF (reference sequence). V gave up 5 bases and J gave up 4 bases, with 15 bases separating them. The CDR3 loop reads CATSQGLTAYEQYV. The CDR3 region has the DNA TGTGCCACCAGCCAGGGTCTCACGGCATACGAGCAGTACGTC.

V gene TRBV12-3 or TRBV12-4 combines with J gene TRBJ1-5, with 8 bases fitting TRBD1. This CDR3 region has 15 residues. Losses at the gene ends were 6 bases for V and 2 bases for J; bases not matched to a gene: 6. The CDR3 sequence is CASSTGGGGNQPQHF. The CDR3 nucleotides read TGTGCCAGCAGCACAGGGGGAGGTGGCAATCAGCCCCAGCATTTT.

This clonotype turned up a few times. CDR3 coding DNA: TGCGCCAGCGGCACGACTAACTATGGCTACACCTTC. This sequence encodes CASGTTNYGYTF. J is TRBJ1-2 and V is TRBV5-1; D unclear. The CDR3 has 12 amino acids. Trimming removed 7 bases from V and 0 bases from J, with 7 bases in between. CDR1 SGHRS and CDR2 YFSETQ come from the germline V gene. The full variable domain, its missing parts supplied by reference TRBV5-1 and TRBJ1-2, is KAGVTQTPRYLIKTRGQQVTLSCSPISGHRSVSWYQQTPGQGLQFLFEYFSETQRNKGNFPGRFSGRQFSNSRSEMNVSTLELGDSALYLCASGTTNYGYTFGSGTRLTVV.

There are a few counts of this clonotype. CDR3 protein: CASSLRREPWKTQYF. DNA of the CDR3: TGTGCCAGCAGTTTACGCAGGGAGCCGTGGAAGACCCAGTACTTC. The chain uses TRBV28 and TRBJ2-5; D tentatively fits TRBD1 or TRBD2 (5 bases each). Germline loops: CDR1 MDHEN, CDR2 SYDVKM. The CDR3 covers 15 residues. Trimming pared 2 bases from V and 6 bases from J, leaving 16 bases between.

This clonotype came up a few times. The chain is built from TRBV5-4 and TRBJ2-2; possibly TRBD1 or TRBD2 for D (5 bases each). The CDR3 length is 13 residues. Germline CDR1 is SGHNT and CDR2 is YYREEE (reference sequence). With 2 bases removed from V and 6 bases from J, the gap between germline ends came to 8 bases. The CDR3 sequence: CASSFGGAGELFF. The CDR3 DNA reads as TGTGCCAGCAGCTTTGGGGGTGCCGGGGAGCTGTTTTTT.

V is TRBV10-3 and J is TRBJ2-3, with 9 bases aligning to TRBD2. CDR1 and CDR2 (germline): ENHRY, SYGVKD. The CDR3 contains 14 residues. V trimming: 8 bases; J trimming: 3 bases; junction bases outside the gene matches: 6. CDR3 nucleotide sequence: TGTGCCATCCAACGGAGCGGGGGGACAGATACGCAGTATTTT. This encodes CAIQRSGGTDTQYF.

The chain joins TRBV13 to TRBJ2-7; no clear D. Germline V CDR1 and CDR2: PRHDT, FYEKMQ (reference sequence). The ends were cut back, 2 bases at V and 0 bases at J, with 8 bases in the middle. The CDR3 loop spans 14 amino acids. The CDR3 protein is CASSLTPYSYEQYF. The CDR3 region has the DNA TGTGCCAGCAGCTTAACCCCATACTCCTACGAGCAGTACTTC. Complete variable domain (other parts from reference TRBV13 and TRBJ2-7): AAGVIQSPRHLIKEKRETATLKCYPIPRHDTVYWYQQGPGQDPQFLISFYEKMQSDKGSIPDRFSAQQFSDYHSELNMSSLELGDSALYFCASSLTPYSYEQYFGPGTRLTVT.